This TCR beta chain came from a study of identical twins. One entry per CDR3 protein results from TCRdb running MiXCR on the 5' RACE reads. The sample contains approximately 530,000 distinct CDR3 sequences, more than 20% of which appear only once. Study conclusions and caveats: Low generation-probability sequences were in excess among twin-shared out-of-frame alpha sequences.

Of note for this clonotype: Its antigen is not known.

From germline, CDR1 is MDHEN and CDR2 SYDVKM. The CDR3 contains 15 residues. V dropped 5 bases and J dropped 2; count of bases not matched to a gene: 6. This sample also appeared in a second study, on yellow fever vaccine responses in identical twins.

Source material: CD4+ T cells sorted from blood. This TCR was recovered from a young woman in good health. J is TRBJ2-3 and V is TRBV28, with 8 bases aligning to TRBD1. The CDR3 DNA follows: TGTGCCAGCAGTCTTACAGGGGGGTACACAGATACGCAGTATTTT. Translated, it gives CASSLTGGYTDTQYF.